The present TCR beta chain was sequenced within a study of shared clonotypes between healthy human individuals (dated by TCRdb to 2018 to 2020). As for the study more broadly: Three men and two women, aged 18 to 49 years, made up the cohort. For each donor, CD4 naive and CD4 memory were each given three plates, CD8 naive was given two plates, and CD8 memory was given one plate. The study deeply sequenced blood TCR repertoires of five healthy adults to estimate repertoire size and the extent of clonotype sharing between individuals. To increase sequencing depth and limit assay-specific biases, different laboratories used diverse techniques to prepare libraries and sequence TCR repertoires. Leukapheresis yielded between about 0.9 and 10 billion PBMCs per donor. General findings and caveats noted by the study authors: Across a handful of donors, roughly 5.1% of naive CD4, 3% to 3.5% of naive CD8, roughly 2.2% of memory CD4, and 0.3% to 0.45% of memory CD8 clonotypes were shared. Pairwise subsampling led to the expectation that sequencing depth would affect the degree of clonotype sharing among donors. Even with the large sequencing depth, rarefaction of the sorted-subset datasets indicated that sequencing was incomplete. Naive subsets generally had larger estimated clonotype richness than memory subsets did. Because the study included only a small number of donors, the genetic and exposure-history diversity represented was limited. Sampling was restricted to blood, and TCR repertoires in tissue are likely to differ from TCR repertoires in blood. Compared with non-shared clonotypes, clonotypes shared by all four sorted-subset donors had higher generation probabilities.

A remark on this clone: It lacks a known antigen. Base qualities are not provided; no much larger clone lies one nucleotide away.

Healthy HIV-negative adults with no recently reported acute infections or vaccinations were included as donors. Only Caucasian adults living in Nashville, Tennessee, USA were represented among the donors. CD4+ T cells were enriched through magnetic negative selection, after which naive cells were positively selected on CD45RA and the remaining negative fraction served as the memory subset. Blood was collected by leukapheresis, and PBMCs were isolated by Ficoll-Histopaque density gradient centrifugation and then cryopreserved in liquid nitrogen vapor phase. Analytical flow cytometry was used to check the purity and quantity of every magnetically sorted T cell population. Each sorted fraction had its genomic DNA isolated and then quantified by UV absorbance on a Nanodrop 2000c. Using the deep immunoSEQ assay, multiplex PCR amplified TCR CDR3 regions from genomic DNA. Extracted genomic DNA from each cell subset was spread evenly across all wells of several immunoSEQ 96-well plates, with each plate serving as a replicate. For sorted subsets, 200 to 250 ng of genomic DNA, equivalent to roughly 30,000 T cell genomes, went into each replicate PCR. Purified libraries were quantified with a Qubit 3.0 fluorometer, sized on a Bioanalyzer 2100, and re-quantified with the KAPA Library Quantification kit. Every immunoSEQ 96-well plate was sequenced on a separate single-read 150-cycle Illumina NextSeq 550 flow cell. From the authors' description of their analysis: Because only junctional sequences without quality scores were contained in the immunoSEQ output, filtering matching that applied to full-length reads could not be performed. To assign V/J genes and CDR3, sequences were annotated against IMGT germline references using PyIR, a Python wrapper for IgBLAST v1.9. Reads were removed for weak V/J assignments (E-value above 1e-6), missing CDR3, stop codons, out-of-frame junctions, or ambiguous translated residues. V3J clonotypes were defined as sequences sharing the same inferred V gene, J gene, and CDR3 amino acid sequence. Percentage overlap between repertoires was computed as shared unique clonotypes divided by the size of the smaller repertoire. Richness of each repertoire was evaluated using RTK rarefaction, the Chao1 estimator, and Recon v2.1 estimates of unobserved clonotypes. Generation probabilities for all TCRbeta clonotypes obtained by the gDNA method from a handful of donors were computed using OLGA. TCRdb took over this immuneACCESS table, retaining in-frame rearrangements with V and J assigned. Such tables are incomplete; in checked studies, under half of the missing clones stem from an unresolved V gene, and the remainder is unexplained. V and J calls and clone size are as listed in that table; D and trimming were resolved from the DNA. The sample data list 2 million to 2.5 million clones, and roughly 96% of these were observed just once. The leading ten clones occupy 0.1% to 0.15% of the sample.

The sequencing sample was made of naive CD4+ T cells sorted from blood. The cell subset or site label, read with the paper, signifies: CD45RA+ positively selected. This clonotype was sampled from a man younger than 35 in good health.

The CDR3 reads CASRSPGGRPYEQYF. The nucleotide sequence reads TGTGCCAGCAGATCACCCGGGGGTAGACCCTACGAGCAGTACTTC. The chain was built from TRBV6-5 and TRBJ2-7; a weak D assignment points to TRBD2 (6 bases agree). V is clipped by 6 bases and J by 2 bases, and the sequence between their germline boundaries is 17 bases long. Reading the germline V gene gives CDR1 MNHEY and CDR2 SVGAGI. The CDR3 covers 15 residues, taking in both the cysteine and the phenylalanine. Only the CDR3 region is kept as DNA, spanning 45 bases read in frame from base 1.